This T cell receptor beta chain derives from a study of monozygotic twins with inflammatory bowel disease. Study results and limitations: Especially with disease activity, IBD patients shared fewer clonotypes with others than healthy twins did.

TCRdb reanalyzed the 5' RACE reads and collapses them to one entry per CDR3 protein, without DNA. The sample includes 80,000 or so distinct CDR3 sequences. A word on this clonotype: Its cognate antigen is unknown.

The CDR3 totals 14 residues. Germline V gene data show CDR1 as SGHTA and CDR2 as FQGNSA. The origin of this receptor is a human donor with ulcerative colitis or Crohn's disease, or a healthy co-twin of an affected twin (not recorded which). Sequencing input: blood. The rearrangement links TRBV7-2 to TRBJ2-3; the D gene TCRdb calls, TRBD1, cannot be checked with no DNA. CDR3 region: CASSLPLGADTQYF.